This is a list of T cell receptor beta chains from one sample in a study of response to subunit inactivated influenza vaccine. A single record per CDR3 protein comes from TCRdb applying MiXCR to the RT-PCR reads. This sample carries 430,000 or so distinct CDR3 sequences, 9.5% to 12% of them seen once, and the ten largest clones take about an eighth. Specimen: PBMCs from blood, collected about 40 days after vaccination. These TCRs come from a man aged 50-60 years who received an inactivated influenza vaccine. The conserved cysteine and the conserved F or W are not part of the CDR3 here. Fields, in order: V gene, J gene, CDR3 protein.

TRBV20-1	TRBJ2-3	SAVEGDFSTDTQY
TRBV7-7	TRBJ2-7	ASSLDIRAGEQY
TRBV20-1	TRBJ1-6	SASSRPLH
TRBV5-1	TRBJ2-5	ASSGAGGETQY
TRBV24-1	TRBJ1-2	ATSERDRSRGYT
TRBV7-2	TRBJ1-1	ASSLGILNTEAF
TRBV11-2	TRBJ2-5	ASTAGTKETQY
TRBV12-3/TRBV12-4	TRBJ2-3	ASSLLTDTQY
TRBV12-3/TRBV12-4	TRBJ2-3	ASSTGQVVNTQY
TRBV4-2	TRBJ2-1	ASSQDLSSYNEQF
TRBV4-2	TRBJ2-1	ASSQVNQGAGHEQF
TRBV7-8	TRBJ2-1	ASSSYRTGGNEQF
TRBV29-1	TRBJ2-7	SVLPGMAFSEQY
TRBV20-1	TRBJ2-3	SARASRENTDTQY
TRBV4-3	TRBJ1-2	ASSQDLQGAYGYT
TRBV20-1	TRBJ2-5	SAADGPQETQY
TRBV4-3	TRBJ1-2	ASSQDPRAKYGYT
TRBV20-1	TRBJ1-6	SAREQGANSPLH
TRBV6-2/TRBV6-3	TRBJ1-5	ASSRGWGGTNQPQH
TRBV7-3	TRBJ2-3	ASSLLGTADTQY
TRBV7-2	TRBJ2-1	ASSDPGLAGGHEQF
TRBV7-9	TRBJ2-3	ASSPRGADTQY
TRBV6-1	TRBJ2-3	ASSGRGATVDTQY
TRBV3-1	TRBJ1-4	ASSEGGGFRLF
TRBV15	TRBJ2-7	ATSRDSRDEQY
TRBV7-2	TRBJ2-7	ASSPSAAGPPYEQY
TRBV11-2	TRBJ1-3	ASRDPSTGGLSGNTIY
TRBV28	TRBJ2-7	ASHSTWPDYEQY
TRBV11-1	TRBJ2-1	ASSPIIVPGLVDSYNEQF
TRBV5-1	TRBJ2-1	ASSPSGGRSGEQF
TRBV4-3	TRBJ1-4	ASSLGQGLNEKLF
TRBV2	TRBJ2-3	ASSEARASFGADTQY
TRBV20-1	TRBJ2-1	SARKTDKPYNEQF
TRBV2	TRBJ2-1	ASRPLAGISNEQF
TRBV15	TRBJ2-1	ATSRVTGGYNEQF
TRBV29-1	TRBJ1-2	SLWTGMNYGYT
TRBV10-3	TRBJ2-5	AISDGRQGTQY
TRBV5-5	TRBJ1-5	ASSGGAGENQPQH
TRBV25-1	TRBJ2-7	ASSVDSGSYEQY
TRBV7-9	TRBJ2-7	ASSRGDGAYEQY
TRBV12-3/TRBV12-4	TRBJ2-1	ASSSSGGWSNEQF
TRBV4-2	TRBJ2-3	ASSPAKLAGGPYTQY
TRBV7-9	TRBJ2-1	ASSLGGGNEQF
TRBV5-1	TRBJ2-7	ASSFSGPSSYEQY
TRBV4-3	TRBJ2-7	ASSQDLLAGFYEQY
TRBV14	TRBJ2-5	ASSPDLPETQY
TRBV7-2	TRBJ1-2	ASSLEGGQAFGGYT
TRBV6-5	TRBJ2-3	ASSYSLGTSTDTQY
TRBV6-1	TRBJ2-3	ASSTPGTGGTDTQY
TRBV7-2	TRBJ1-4	ASSPDRRKLF
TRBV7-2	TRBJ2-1	ASSGGPRFAGYNEQF
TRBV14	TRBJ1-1	ASSQDLGQGRAEAF
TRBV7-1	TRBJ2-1	ASSSDRRTSAYRLSSYNEQF